Presented here are 21 T cell receptor beta chains from one specimen sequenced in a study of cytomegalovirus exposure and HLA in healthy donors. The PCR used 60 Vbeta and 13 Jbeta primers. Clones were sequenced by immunoSEQ multiplex PCR, and TCRdb holds only the in-frame ones, with some missing. The sample lists 70,000 to 90,000 clones; 75% were seen once. The sample consisted of PBMCs. Source of these receptors: a man in his forties in good health and CMV-seronegative.

The chain uses TRBV27 and TRBJ2-7; D might be TRBD1 (6 bases). Germline V gene sequence: CDR1 MNHEY, CDR2 SMNVEV (reference sequence). The CDR3 runs 14 residues. V was shortened by 2 bases and J by 3 bases, with 11 bases between the two germline ends. CDR3 in DNA: TGTGCCAGCAGTTTAAACAGGGTAAGCTACGAGCAGTACTTC. Translating it yields CASSLNRVSYEQYF.

The V gene is TRBV27, the J gene TRBJ2-7; D possibly corresponds to TRBD2 (7 bases). Per germline, CDR1 MNHEY and CDR2 SMNVEV (reference sequence). V shed 5 bases and J shed 0 bases, with 14 bases lying between them. This CDR3 is 15 amino acids long. The CDR3 DNA is TGTGCCAGCAGTCCCCTTGGGGGGGCCTCCTACGAGCAGTACTTC. It yields the protein CASSPLGGASYEQYF.

This chain links TRBV29-1 with TRBJ2-3; the D gene is possibly TRBD1 (5 bases). CDR1 SQVTM and CDR2 ANQGSEA come from the germline V gene. V gave up 4 bases and J gave up 5 bases, with 13 bases separating them. The CDR3 consists of 13 residues. In DNA, the CDR3 is TGCAGCGTTGCCAGGGTAAGCCAAGATACGCAGTATTTT. As protein: CSVARVSQDTQYF.

The chain joins TRBV7-2 to TRBJ2-7; TRBD2 matches at 7 bases. This CDR3 has 14 amino acids. CDR1 is SGHTA, CDR2 FQGNSA, per germline. J was trimmed by 3 bases and V by 6 bases; bases with no gene match: 8. CDR3 loop: CASSLQGRDYEQYF. CDR3 bases: TGTGCCAGCAGTCTACAAGGGAGGGACTACGAGCAGTACTTC. The full variable domain, completed using reference TRBV7-2 and TRBJ2-7, is GAGVSQSPSNKVTEKGKDVELRCDPISGHTALYWYRQSLGQGLEFLIYFQGNSAPDKSGLPSDRFSAERTGGSVSTLTIQRTQQEDSAVYLCASSLQGRDYEQYFGPGTRLTVT.

J is TRBJ1-1 and V is TRBV6-6; unclear D gene. The CDR3 runs to 12 residues. The germline V gene has CDR1 MNHNY and CDR2 SVGAGI (reference sequence). V lost 6 bases and J lost 4, with 9 bases in between. CDR3 region: CASSRLATEAFF. In DNA, the CDR3 is TGTGCCAGCAGCAGACTGGCCACTGAAGCTTTCTTT.

The CDR3 is CASSALARSTGDGYTF. The CDR3 bases are TGTGCCAGCAGCGCCCTAGCCCGGTCGACAGGAGATGGCTACACCTTC. The genes are TRBV2 and TRBJ1-2; the D gene is possibly TRBD1 (6 bases). The germline gives CDR1 SNHLY, CDR2 FYNNEI. Between the trimmed V and J ends, which lost 6 bases and 6 bases, there was a span of 23 bases. The CDR3 contains 16 residues.

V and J are TRBV6-5 and TRBJ2-5; 7 nucleotides align to TRBD2. The J call may be mistaken, given a closer DNA end match to TRBJ2-7. The CDR3 runs to 14 residues. Germline CDR1 MNHEY, CDR2 SVGAGI. The CDR3 DNA reads as TGTGCCAGCAGTAGCGGGGACGCAACCTACGAGCAGTACTTC. Encoded protein: CASSSGDATYEQYF.

This chain links TRBV29-1 with TRBJ2-2, with 7 bases identical to TRBD1. V lost 7 bases, J lost 2 bases, and 7 bases stayed unmatched. CDR3 length equals 14 residues. Germline lookup yields CDR1 SQVTM and CDR2 ANQGSEA. As DNA, the CDR3 is TGCAGCGCGACACGGGACAGCAACACCGGGGAGCTGTTTTTT. Translated, it gives CSATRDSNTGELFF.

The chain links TRBV30 to TRBJ2-7, with 7 bases aligning to TRBD1. The CDR3 runs 15 residues. Germline values: CDR1 GTSNPN, CDR2 SVGIG (reference sequence). The junction had 9 bases not matched to a gene; V was cut back by 2 bases and J by 2 bases. Written as DNA, the CDR3 is TGTGCCTGGAGTCAAACCGGGACAGAGGCCTACGAGCAGTACTTC. It yields the protein CAWSQTGTEAYEQYF.

This clone has just a few counts. This chain links TRBV27 with TRBJ1-1; D is unresolved. V shed 2 bases and J shed 10 bases, with 8 bases lying between them. The CDR3 has 11 amino acids. Germline lookup yields CDR1 MNHEY and CDR2 SMNVEV (reference sequence). The chain's CDR3 is CASSLSGRAFF. In nucleotides, the CDR3 is TGTGCCAGCAGTTTAAGCGGGCGAGCTTTCTTT.

The V and J genes are TRBV18 and TRBJ1-6, with unresolved D. The CDR3 covers 15 residues. Germline V gene data show CDR1 as KGHSH and CDR2 as LQKENI. Trimming took off 4 bases at V and 6 bases at J, with 13 bases between the two ends. This CDR3 is CASSRLESSNSPLHF. In DNA, the CDR3 is TGTGCCAGCTCACGACTGGAAAGTTCTAATTCACCCCTCCACTTT. Supplemented by reference TRBV18 and TRBJ1-6, the full variable domain reads NAGVMQNPRHLVRRRGQEARLRCSPMKGHSHVYWYRQLPEEGLKFMVYLQKENIIDESGMPKERFSAEFPKEGPSILRIQQVVRGDSAAYFCASSRLESSNSPLHFGNGTRLTVT.

In this sample, this clone turned up a few times. The chain joins TRBV6-5 to TRBJ2-1; TRBD2 might be the D (6 bases). The germline V gene encodes CDR1 MNHEY and CDR2 SVGAGI. Trimming left V 5 bases short and J 3 bases short, with 11 bases between. This CDR3 is built from 14 residues. The CDR3 here is CASSPGANYNEQFF. DNA for the CDR3: TGTGCCAGCAGTCCGGGAGCCAACTACAATGAGCAGTTCTTC.

The chain links TRBV29-1 to TRBJ2-5, with unresolved D. Looked up from germline, CDR1 is SQVTM and CDR2 is ANQGSEA. Trimming left V 4 bases short and J 6 bases short, with 9 bases between. The CDR3 has 11 amino acids. The CDR3 region has the DNA TGCAGCGTTGCACCGGGTCAGACCCAGTACTTC. Translation gives CSVAPGQTQYF. The entire variable domain, with the rest obtained from reference TRBV29-1 and TRBJ2-5, is as follows: SAVISQKPSRDICQRGTSLTIQCQVDSQVTMMFWYRQQPGQSLTLIATANQGSEATYESGFVIDKFPISRPNLTFSTLTVSNMSPEDSSIYLCSVAPGQTQYFGPGTRLLVL.

The chain employs TRBV29-1 and TRBJ2-1, with TRBD1 matching over 8 bases. V gave up 7 bases and J gave up 3 bases; unmatched junction bases: 8. Germline CDR1 SQVTM, CDR2 ANQGSEA. The CDR3 runs to 14 residues. The CDR3 region has the DNA TGCAGCGCTAAAGGACAGGGCGTCTACAATGAGCAGTTCTTC. Its translation: CSAKGQGVYNEQFF.

This chain joins TRBV27 and TRBJ2-2, with D unclear. CDR1 and CDR2 (germline): MNHEY, SMNVEV (reference sequence). The V end was cut by 2 bases, the J end by 3 bases, with 4 bases between. The CDR3 runs to 13 residues. The CDR3 DNA reads TGTGCCAGCAGTTTAGTATACACCGGGGAGCTGTTTTTT. This sequence encodes CASSLVYTGELFF.

This chain links TRBV7-2 with TRBJ2-2; TRBD2 aligns across 13 bases. Trimming took 5 bases from V and 7 from J; bases not matched to a gene: 13. CDR1 is SGHTA, CDR2 FQGNSA, per germline. The CDR3 spans 18 residues. The CDR3 nucleotides are TGTGCCAGCAGCCCAAATCCTCCTGGACTAGCGGGAGACGGGGAGCTGTTTTTT. Amino acid sequence: CASSPNPPGLAGDGELFF.

The chain has TRBV28 and TRBJ1-1, with a weak D call TRBD1 (6 bases). From germline, CDR1 is MDHEN and CDR2 SYDVKM. CDR3 length: 14 residues. The V end lost 4 bases, the J end lost 11 bases, and 20 bases lay between the germline ends. This CDR3 reads CASSSPGQRIGAFF. The CDR3 bases are TGTGCCAGCAGTTCCCCGGGACAAAGGATAGGGGCTTTCTTT. Drawing the rest from reference TRBV28 and TRBJ1-1, the complete variable domain is DVKVTQSSRYLVKRTGEKVFLECVQDMDHENMFWYRQDPGLGLRLIYFSYDVKMKEKGDIPEGYSVSREKKERFSLILESASTNQTSMYLCASSSPGQRIGAFFGQGTRLTVV.

The J gene is TRBJ1-1, the V gene TRBV27; unclear D gene. V was cut by 8 bases and J by 4 bases, with 20 bases left in between. CDR3 length: 15 amino acids. The germline CDR1 and CDR2 sequences are MNHEY and SMNVEV (reference sequence). CDR3 nucleotides: TGTGCCAGCGGCTATGATCAAGGGAGACTCACTGAAGCTTTCTTT. Translation gives CASGYDQGRLTEAFF.

Only a few counts were recorded for this clone. The genes are TRBV4-1 and TRBJ1-1; D is ambiguous. V dropped 4 bases and J dropped 5 bases, with 11 bases sitting between them. Looked up from germline, CDR1 is MGHRA and CDR2 is YSYEKL. This CDR3 comprises 13 residues. The CDR3 nucleotides are TGCGCCAGCAGCCTCCCAGCGGGTACTGAAGCTTTCTTT. It codes for CASSLPAGTEAFF.

The table lists this clone with a few counts. V and J are TRBV19 and TRBJ1-2; 7 positions match TRBD1. The CDR3 has 13 residues. Germline trimming cut 5 bases from V and 7 bases from J; bases unmatched to any gene: 7. Germline V gene data show CDR1 as LNHDA and CDR2 as SQIVND (reference sequence). The chain's CDR3 is CASSQDRWAGYTF. CDR3 sequence (DNA): TGTGCCAGTAGTCAGGACAGGTGGGCTGGCTACACCTTC.

CDR3 loop: CRGQGAHGYTF. The DNA of the CDR3 is TGCAGGGGACAGGGGGCACATGGCTACACCTTC. The V gene is TRBV20-1, the J gene TRBJ1-2, with 12 bases that match TRBD1. CDR1 is DFQATT, CDR2 SNEGSKA, per germline (reference sequence). This CDR3 has 11 residues.